This paragraph covers one TCR beta chain sequence. Its target is not known. This record belongs to a study of T cells in Graves' hyperthyroidism and ophthalmopathy. The V and J ends lost 1 base and 7 bases respectively, with 13 bases between them. The germline gives CDR1 LGHDT, CDR2 YNNKEL (reference sequence). CDR3 size: 14 residues. Amplified regions were TCR beta CDR3 sequences from RNA transcripts. Initially, a first-round RT-PCR of the TCR CDR3 employed the HTBI primer set. TCRdb itself ran the multiplex PCR reads through MiXCR, one entry per CDR3 protein. The table shows fewer than 750,000 distinct CDR3 sequences, with approximately 15% occurring only once. Study-wide results and caveats: Most clonotypes that expanded in the thyroid above 0.001 also showed up in blood.

The chain recombines TRBV3-1 with TRBJ1-2; possibly TRBD1 for D (5 bases). Sequencing input: blood. The sequence derives from a woman aged 40 to 55 with Graves' ophthalmopathy. In DNA form, the CDR3 reads TGTGCCAGCAGCCAAGGCACGGCAAGGGGTGGCTACACCTTC. Protein: CASSQGTARGGYTF.